The TCR beta chain under discussion was sequenced for a study of blood T cell repertoires in COVID-19. Study background: The origin of the acute and convalescent COVID-19 samples was the United States, Italy and Spain. In each case, the material was cDNA or gDNA derived from T cells, B-cell-depleted T cells, or PBMCs.

Per the study methods: Using reference gene primer amplification, nucleated cell counts were estimated. The data were produced by immunoSEQ multiplex PCR, yet TCRdb's version contains in-frame clones alone and is incomplete. That table furnishes V, J and clone size, whereas the DNA furnished D and trimming. The repertoire has 60,000 to 95,000 clones, 91% of them found once; the top ten carry 5.8%. Germline assignment: CDR1 SGHNT and CDR2 YYREEE (reference sequence). CDR3 length equals 14 residues. Between the trimmed V and J ends, which lost 2 bases and 0 bases, there was a span of 6 bases. The specimen was peripheral blood. The chain couples TRBV5-4 to TRBJ1-3; no reliable D call. This sequence originates from a human donor in a cohort sampled during active COVID-19. CDR3 in DNA: TGTGCCAGCAGCTTTGGGAGCTCTGGAAACACCATATATTTT. This gives the protein CASSFGSSGNTIYF.